This TCR beta chain came from a study of OX40 agonist ivuxolimab in advanced cancers. Regarding the study as a whole: On average, CD8+ T cells had more expanded clones than CD4+. Partial responders at 0.1-3.0 mg/kg showed near-lowest clonal expansion.

Sequencing was performed with immunoSEQ multiplex PCR; in TCRdb, only in-frame clones are kept and a portion is missing. The sample records tens of thousands of clones, around 80% being singletons. A word on this clone: Its antigen is not identified.

Here the sequenced sample was CD4+ or CD8+ T cells sorted from blood, taken in a trial of the OX40 agonist ivuxolimab. The clonotype comes from an adult with an advanced solid tumor such as melanoma, head and neck, liver or kidney cancer.

The CDR3 coding sequence is TGTGCCAGTAGTACGCTTTCGGCCACCCTCAATCAGCCCCAGCATTTT. As protein: CASSTLSATLNQPQHF. The chain uses TRBV19 and TRBJ1-5; D is unresolved. Germline CDR1 and CDR2: LNHDA and SQIVND (reference sequence). This CDR3 is 16 amino acids long. V lost 4 bases and J lost 3, with 16 bases in between.